These 20 T cell receptor beta chains were sequenced from one sample in a study of PD-L1 blockade in urothelial cancer. The table came from immunoSEQ multiplex PCR; TCRdb's copy has only in-frame clones and leaves some out. This table has 30,000 to 35,000 clones, over 75% appearing once. Time point meaning: pretreatment peripheral blood. The starting material was PBMCs, obtained around atezolizumab (anti-PD-L1) treatment. The origin of the receptors is a man in his 60s with urothelial cancer.

The chain combines TRBV28 with TRBJ1-4; 12 nucleotides match TRBD1. V shed 4 bases, J shed 7 bases, and the junction held 13 bases outside the gene matches. CDR1 and CDR2 from the germline V gene are MDHEN and SYDVKM. The CDR3 spans 18 residues. CDR3 DNA: TGTGCCAGCAGTTCCAGAGGGACAGGGGGCGCGGGAGGTGAAAAACTGTTTTTT. Its translation: CASSSRGTGGAGGEKLFF.

The rearrangement joins TRBV7-8 to TRBJ2-3, with 7 bases matching TRBD2. Unmatched junction bases numbered 8, after V lost 6 bases and J lost 2 bases. Germline V lookup: CDR1 SGHVS, CDR2 FQNEAQ. CDR3 length: 15 residues. As DNA, the CDR3 is TGTGCCAGCAGTCCCCGCAGCGGGGACACAGATACGCAGTATTTT. It codes for CASSPRSGDTDTQYF. The full variable domain, completed using reference TRBV7-8 and TRBJ2-3, is GAGVSQSPRYKVAKRGQDVALRCDPISGHVSLFWYQQALGQGPEFLTYFQNEAQLDKSGLPSDRFFAERPEGSVSTLKIQRTQQEDSAVYLCASSPRSGDTDTQYFGPGTRLTVL.

The J gene is TRBJ1-1, the V gene TRBV15; D is unclear. The CDR3 runs 15 residues. CDR1 and CDR2 (germline): LNHNV, YYDKDF (reference sequence). V was clipped by 5 bases and J by 0 bases, with 13 bases between them. The CDR3: CATSGWRGMNTEAFF. The CDR3 DNA follows: TGTGCCACCAGCGGATGGAGAGGGATGAACACTGAAGCTTTCTTT.

The gene calls are TRBV5-6 and TRBJ2-1; 7 bases agree with TRBD1. The CDR3 length is 14 residues. The V gene's germline CDR1 is SGHDT and CDR2 YYEEEE. The V and J ends lost 6 bases and 4 bases, in that order; junction bases with no gene match: 7. The CDR3 protein is CASNTGQAYNEQFF. CDR3 DNA sequence: TGTGCCAGCAACACCGGACAGGCGTACAATGAGCAGTTCTTC.

The V and J genes are TRBV28 and TRBJ2-3, with 11 bases aligning to TRBD1. CDR3 size: 16 residues. The germline V gene encodes CDR1 MDHEN and CDR2 SYDVKM. The junction had 13 bases not matched to a gene; V was cut back by 6 bases and J by 8 bases. The CDR3 loop is CASSDPGGQGVGTQYF. CDR3 nucleotides: TGTGCCAGCAGCGATCCGGGGGGACAGGGGGTCGGTACGCAGTATTTT.

The chain links TRBV5-1 to TRBJ2-3; 8 bases line up with TRBD2. The trim removed 3 bases at V and 3 bases at J, leaving 6 bases unmatched. Germline lookup yields CDR1 SGHRS and CDR2 YFSETQ. The CDR3 is 15 residues long. CDR3 sequence reads: CASSYIGGGTDTQYF. DNA for the CDR3: TGCGCCAGCAGCTATATCGGGGGGGGGACAGATACGCAGTATTTT.

V is TRBV9 and J is TRBJ2-1; D unresolved. The V gene's germline CDR1 is SGDLS and CDR2 YYNGEE. Trimming took off 0 bases at V and 6 bases at J, with 7 bases between the two ends. The CDR3 has 13 amino acids. The CDR3 reads CASSVGQVNEQFF. In DNA form, the CDR3 reads TGTGCCAGCAGCGTAGGCCAGGTCAATGAGCAGTTCTTC. The full variable domain, with the rest looked up from reference TRBV9 and TRBJ2-1, is DSGVTQTPKHLITATGQRVTLRCSPRSGDLSVYWYQQSLDQGLQFLIQYYNGEERAKGNILERFSAQQFPDLHSELNLSSLELGDSALYFCASSVGQVNEQFFGPGTRLTVL.

V is TRBV2 and J is TRBJ2-6, with 10 bases aligning to TRBD1. The CDR3 runs 19 residues. Trimming cost V 6 bases and J 4 bases; bases outside gene matches: 15. The germline CDR1 and CDR2 sequences are SNHLY and FYNNEI. DNA of the CDR3: TGTGCCAGCAGCCTTCCCGGGCAGGGACAGGGGACGGGGGCCAACGTCCTGACTTTC. This codes for CASSLPGQGQGTGANVLTF.

This chain connects TRBV6-5 to TRBJ1-1, with a possible D match to TRBD1 (6 bases). This CDR3 comprises 13 residues. Germline V gene sequence: CDR1 MNHEY, CDR2 SVGAGI. The ends were cut back, 5 bases at V and 3 bases at J, with 10 bases in the middle. CDR3 loop: CASSRTEDTEAFF. The CDR3 DNA sequence: TGTGCCAGCAGTCGGACAGAGGACACTGAAGCTTTCTTT.

This rearrangement joins TRBV9 to TRBJ2-3; D is perhaps TRBD2 (5 bases). Germline assignment: CDR1 SGDLS and CDR2 YYNGEE. CDR3 length equals 15 residues. Trimming removed 5 bases at V and 3 bases at J, with 16 bases between. CDR3 coding DNA: TGTGCCAGCAGTGATAGAGCGGCAGAAACAGATACGCAGTATTTT. Translating gives CASSDRAAETDTQYF.

This chain connects TRBV5-1 to TRBJ1-2; D is ambiguous. Trimming cost V 0 bases and J 6 bases, with 18 bases left between them. The CDR3 is 16 amino acids. Germline V lookup: CDR1 SGHRS, CDR2 YFSETQ. CDR3 in DNA: TGCGCCAGCAGCTTGGATCCGGGAGGACTTCCGCATGGCTACACCTTC. Residues: CASSLDPGGLPHGYTF.

Points on this clone: The junction departs from the called germline gene at one end, perhaps through a read error. In the same sample, other DNA sequences code for this CDR3. This chain joins TRBV5-6 and TRBJ1-4; 9 positions match TRBD1. Per the germline V gene, CDR1 is SGHDT and CDR2 is YYEEEE. The CDR3 extends over 15 amino acids. CDR3 residues: CASSSGQGGSEKLFF. The CDR3 coding sequence is TGTGCCAGTAGCTCGGGACAGGGCGGGAGTGAAAAACTGTTTTTT.

The chain uses TRBV6-4 and TRBJ1-2; 7 bases line up with TRBD1. CDR3 size: 13 residues. CDR1 is MRHNA, CDR2 SNTAGT, per germline. Trimming removed 6 bases from V and 2 bases from J; junction bases left unmatched: 3. The CDR3 sequence is CASRATGNYGYTF. Here the CDR3 DNA reads TGTGCCAGCAGAGCGACAGGGAACTATGGCTACACCTTC.

This chain links TRBV7-3 with TRBJ2-2, with 7 positions matching TRBD2. Germline V gene sequence: CDR1 SGHTA, CDR2 FQGTGA. V lost 5 bases to trimming and J lost 7 bases; unmatched junction nucleotides: 7. The CDR3 totals 14 residues. CDR3 amino acids: CASSPSAGVGELFF. CDR3 sequence (DNA): TGTGCCAGCAGCCCATCCGCGGGAGTCGGGGAGCTGTTTTTT. The entire variable domain, with the rest obtained from reference TRBV7-3 and TRBJ2-2, is as follows: GAGVSQTPSNKVTEKGKYVELRCDPISGHTALYWYRQSLGQGPEFLIYFQGTGAADDSGLPNDRFFAVRPEGSVSTLKIQRTERGDSAVYLCASSPSAGVGELFFGEGSRLTVL.

The chain combines TRBV7-2 with TRBJ2-5; 10 positions agree with TRBD2. V was clipped by 5 bases and J by 3 bases; unmatched bases: 6. This CDR3 has 15 amino acids. Germline V gives CDR1 SGHTA, CDR2 FQGNSA. Here the CDR3 DNA reads TGTGCCAGCAGCCCCAGCGGGAGGGCCGAAGAGACCCAGTACTTC. This codes for CASSPSGRAEETQYF.

The V call is TRBV5-1, the J call TRBJ1-2, with 10 bases identical to TRBD1. Germline CDR1 SGHRS, CDR2 YFSETQ. V trimming: 4 bases; J trimming: 6 bases; junction bases outside the gene matches: 6. The CDR3 runs to 14 residues. This CDR3 is CASSPGQGENGYTF. The CDR3 nucleotides are TGCGCCAGCAGCCCCGGACAGGGGGAAAATGGCTACACCTTC.

This clone was counted once. The chain recombines TRBV10-3 with TRBJ1-1, with TRBD1 matching over 8 bases. V dropped 4 bases and J dropped 5; count of bases not matched to a gene: 12. CDR1 is ENHRY and CDR2 is SYGVKD in the germline V gene. There are 16 residues in the CDR3. The chain's CDR3 is CAISATGGNFGTEAFF. As DNA, the CDR3 is TGTGCCATCAGTGCTACAGGGGGGAATTTTGGGACTGAAGCTTTCTTT.

This clone was counted only a few times. The J gene is TRBJ2-1, the V gene TRBV9; 11 positions agree with TRBD2. CDR1 is SGDLS and CDR2 is YYNGEE in the germline V gene. This CDR3 contains 15 residues. V dropped 4 bases and J dropped 5; count of bases not matched to a gene: 5. DNA for the CDR3: TGTGCCAGCAGCCCGAGGGGACTAGCGGACAATGAGCAGTTCTTC. Translating it yields CASSPRGLADNEQFF. Full variable domain (outside the CDR3, taken from reference TRBV9 and TRBJ2-1): DSGVTQTPKHLITATGQRVTLRCSPRSGDLSVYWYQQSLDQGLQFLIQYYNGEERAKGNILERFSAQQFPDLHSELNLSSLELGDSALYFCASSPRGLADNEQFFGPGTRLTVL.

J is TRBJ1-3 and V is TRBV5-5; 7 bases fit TRBD1. Germline V gene data show CDR1 as SGHKS and CDR2 as YYEKEE (reference sequence). With 3 bases clipped from V and 0 bases from J, the junction kept 9 bases outside the gene matches. This CDR3 is built from 17 residues. In DNA form, the CDR3 reads TGTGCCAGCAGCTGGCAACCACAGGGGAACTCTGGAAACACCATATATTTT. Translation gives CASSWQPQGNSGNTIYF.

A few counts support this clone. The V call is TRBV5-1, the J call TRBJ2-2, with 7 bases fitting TRBD1. The ends lost 2 bases at V and 6 bases at J; junction bases unmatched: 7. The germline V gene has CDR1 SGHRS and CDR2 YFSETQ. CDR3 length: 15 amino acids. The CDR3 loop is CASSLRQGVSGELFF. As DNA, the CDR3 is TGCGCCAGCAGCTTAAGGCAGGGGGTATCCGGGGAGCTGTTTTTT.